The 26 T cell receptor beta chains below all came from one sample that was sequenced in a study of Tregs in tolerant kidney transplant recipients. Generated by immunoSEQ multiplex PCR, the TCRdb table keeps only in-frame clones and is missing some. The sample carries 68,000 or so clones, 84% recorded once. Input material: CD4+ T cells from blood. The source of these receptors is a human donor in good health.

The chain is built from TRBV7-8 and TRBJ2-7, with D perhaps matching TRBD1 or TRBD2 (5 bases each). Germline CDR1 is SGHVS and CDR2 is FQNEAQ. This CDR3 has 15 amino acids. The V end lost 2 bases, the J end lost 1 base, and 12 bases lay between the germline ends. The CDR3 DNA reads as TGTGCCAGCAGCTTAAGTGTCGGGACGTCCTACGAGCAGTACTTC. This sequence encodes CASSLSVGTSYEQYF.

The CDR3 sequence: CASSWGLGGTEAFF. The CDR3 nucleotides read TGTGCCAGCTCCTGGGGCCTTGGGGGGACTGAAGCTTTCTTT. The chain recombines TRBV18 with TRBJ1-1; perhaps TRBD1 as D (5 bases). V was pared by 6 bases and J by 5 bases, with 16 bases between. The CDR3 extends over 14 amino acids. Germline assignment: CDR1 KGHSH and CDR2 LQKENI.

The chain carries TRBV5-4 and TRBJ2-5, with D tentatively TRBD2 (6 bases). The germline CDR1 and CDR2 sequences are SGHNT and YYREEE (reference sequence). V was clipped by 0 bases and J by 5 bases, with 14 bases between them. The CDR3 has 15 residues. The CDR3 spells CASSLEGLGPETQYF. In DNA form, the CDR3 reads TGTGCCAGCAGCTTGGAGGGACTGGGACCGGAGACCCAGTACTTC.

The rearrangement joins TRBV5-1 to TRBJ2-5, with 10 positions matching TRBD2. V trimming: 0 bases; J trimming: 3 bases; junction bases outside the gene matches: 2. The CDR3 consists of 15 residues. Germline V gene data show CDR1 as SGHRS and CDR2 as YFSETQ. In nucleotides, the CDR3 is TGCGCCAGCAGCTTGGCTAGCGGGGGAGAAGAGACCCAGTACTTC. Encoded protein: CASSLASGGEETQYF.

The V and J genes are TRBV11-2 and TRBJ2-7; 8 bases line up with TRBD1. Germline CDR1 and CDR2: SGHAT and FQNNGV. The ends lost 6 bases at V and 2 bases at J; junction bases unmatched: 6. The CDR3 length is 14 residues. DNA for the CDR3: TGTGCCAGCAGGGCACAGGGGGACCCCTACGAGCAGTACTTC. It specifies CASRAQGDPYEQYF. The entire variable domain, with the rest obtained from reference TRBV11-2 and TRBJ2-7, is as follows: EAGVAQSPRYKIIEKRQSVAFWCNPISGHATLYWYQQILGQGPKLLIQFQNNGVVDDSQLPKDRFSAERLKGVDSTLKIQPAKLEDSAVYLCASRAQGDPYEQYFGPGTRLTVT.

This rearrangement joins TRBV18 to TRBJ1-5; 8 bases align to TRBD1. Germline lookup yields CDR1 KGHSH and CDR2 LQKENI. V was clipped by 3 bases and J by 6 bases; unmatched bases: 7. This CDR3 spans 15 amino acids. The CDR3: CASSPGQGSFQPQHF. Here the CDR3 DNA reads TGTGCCAGCTCACCCGGACAGGGATCGTTTCAGCCCCAGCATTTT.

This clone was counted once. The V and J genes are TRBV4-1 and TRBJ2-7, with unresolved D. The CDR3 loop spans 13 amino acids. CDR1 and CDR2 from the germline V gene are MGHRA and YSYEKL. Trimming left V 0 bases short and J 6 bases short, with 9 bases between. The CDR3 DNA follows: TGCGCCAGCAGCCAAGACCAATTCATCGAGCAGTACTTC. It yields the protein CASSQDQFIEQYF.

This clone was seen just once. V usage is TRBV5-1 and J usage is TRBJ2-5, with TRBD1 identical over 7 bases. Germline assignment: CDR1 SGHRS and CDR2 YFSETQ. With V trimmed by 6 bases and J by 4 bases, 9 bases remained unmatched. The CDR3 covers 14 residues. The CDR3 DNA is TGCGCCAGCACCCTGACCCCAGGGGGAGAGACCCAGTACTTC. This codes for CASTLTPGGETQYF.

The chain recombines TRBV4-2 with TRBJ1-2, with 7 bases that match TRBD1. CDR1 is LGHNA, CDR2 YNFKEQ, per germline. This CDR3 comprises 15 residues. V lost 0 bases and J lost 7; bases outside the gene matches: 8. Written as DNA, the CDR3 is TGTGCCAGCAGCCAAGAGGCAGGGGGACTAAGTGGCTACACCTTC. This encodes CASSQEAGGLSGYTF.

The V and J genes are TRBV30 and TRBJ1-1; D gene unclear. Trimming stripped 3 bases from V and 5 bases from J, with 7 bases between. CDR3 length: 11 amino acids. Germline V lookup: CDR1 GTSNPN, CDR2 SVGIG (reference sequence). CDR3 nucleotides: TGTGCCTGGAGATGGGGAACTGAAGCTTTCTTT. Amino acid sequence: CAWRWGTEAFF.

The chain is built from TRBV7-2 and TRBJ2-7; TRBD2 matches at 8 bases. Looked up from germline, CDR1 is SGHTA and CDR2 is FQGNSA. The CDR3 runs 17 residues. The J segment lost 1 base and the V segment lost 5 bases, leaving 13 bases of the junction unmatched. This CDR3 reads CASSLELAGGGSYEQYF. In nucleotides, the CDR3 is TGTGCCAGCAGCCTGGAGTTGGCGGGAGGAGGATCCTACGAGCAGTACTTC.

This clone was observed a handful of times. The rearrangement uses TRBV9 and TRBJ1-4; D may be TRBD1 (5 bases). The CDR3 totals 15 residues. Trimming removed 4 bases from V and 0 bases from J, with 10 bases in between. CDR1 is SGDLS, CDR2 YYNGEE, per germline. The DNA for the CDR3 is TGTGCCAGCAGCCGCTCACAGGCAACTAATGAAAAACTGTTTTTT. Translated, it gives CASSRSQATNEKLFF.

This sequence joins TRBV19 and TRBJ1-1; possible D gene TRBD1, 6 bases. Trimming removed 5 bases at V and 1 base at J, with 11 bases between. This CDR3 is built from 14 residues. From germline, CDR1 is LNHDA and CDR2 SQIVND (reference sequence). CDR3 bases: TGTGCCAGTAGTCGACAGGACCCGAACACTGAAGCTTTCTTT. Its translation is CASSRQDPNTEAFF.

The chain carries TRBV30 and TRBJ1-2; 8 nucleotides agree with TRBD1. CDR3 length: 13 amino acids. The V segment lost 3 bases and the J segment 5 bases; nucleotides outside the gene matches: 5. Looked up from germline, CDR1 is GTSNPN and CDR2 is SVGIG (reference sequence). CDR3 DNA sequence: TGTGCCTGGAGCCGGGACAGGCCTTATGGCTACACCTTC. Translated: CAWSRDRPYGYTF.

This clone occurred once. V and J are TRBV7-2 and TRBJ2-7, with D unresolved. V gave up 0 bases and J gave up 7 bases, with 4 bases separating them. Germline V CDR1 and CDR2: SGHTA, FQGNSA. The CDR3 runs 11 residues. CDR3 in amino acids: CASSLAGEQYF. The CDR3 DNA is TGTGCCAGCAGCTTAGCCGGGGAGCAGTACTTC.

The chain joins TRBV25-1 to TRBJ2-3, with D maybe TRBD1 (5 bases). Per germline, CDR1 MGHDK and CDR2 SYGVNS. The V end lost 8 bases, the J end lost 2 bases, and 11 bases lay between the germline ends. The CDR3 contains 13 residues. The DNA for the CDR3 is TGTGCCAGCCGCGACAGATCCACAGATACGCAGTATTTT. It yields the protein CASRDRSTDTQYF.

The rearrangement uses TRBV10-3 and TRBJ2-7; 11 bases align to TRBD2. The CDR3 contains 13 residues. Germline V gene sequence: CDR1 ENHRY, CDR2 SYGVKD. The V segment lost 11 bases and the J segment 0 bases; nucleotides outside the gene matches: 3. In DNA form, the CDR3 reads TGTGCCGCAGGGACTAGCGGCTCCTACGAGCAGTACTTC. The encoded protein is CAAGTSGSYEQYF.

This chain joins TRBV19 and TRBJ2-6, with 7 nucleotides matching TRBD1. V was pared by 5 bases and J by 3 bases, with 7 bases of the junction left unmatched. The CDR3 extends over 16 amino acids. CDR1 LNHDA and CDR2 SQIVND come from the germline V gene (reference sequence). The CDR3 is CASSLSGGGGANVLTF. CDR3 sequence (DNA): TGTGCCAGTAGTCTTTCAGGGGGTGGTGGGGCCAACGTCCTGACTTTC. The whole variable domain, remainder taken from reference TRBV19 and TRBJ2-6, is DGGITQSPKYLFRKEGQNVTLSCEQNLNHDAMYWYRQDPGQGLRLIYYSQIVNDFQKGDIAEGYSVSREKKESFPLTVTSAQKNPTAFYLCASSLSGGGGANVLTFGAGSRLTVL.

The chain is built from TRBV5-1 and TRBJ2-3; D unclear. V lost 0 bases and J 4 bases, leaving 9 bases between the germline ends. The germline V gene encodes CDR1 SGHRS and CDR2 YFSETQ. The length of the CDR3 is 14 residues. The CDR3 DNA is TGCGCCAGCAGCTTGGGGCCGTCCCCAGATACGCAGTATTTT. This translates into CASSLGPSPDTQYF.

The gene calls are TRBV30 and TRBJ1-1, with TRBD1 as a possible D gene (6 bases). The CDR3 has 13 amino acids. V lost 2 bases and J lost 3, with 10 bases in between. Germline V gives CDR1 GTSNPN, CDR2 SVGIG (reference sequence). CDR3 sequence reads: CAWSKGGDTEAFF. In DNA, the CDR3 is TGTGCCTGGAGTAAGGGGGGGGACACTGAAGCTTTCTTT.

CDR3 sequence: CASSSRDIEGEQYF. As DNA, the CDR3 is TGTGCCAGCAGCTCCCGGGACATTGAAGGCGAGCAGTACTTC. The chain couples TRBV9 to TRBJ2-7, with a possible D match to TRBD1 (6 bases). The CDR3 loop spans 14 amino acids. Trimming shortened V by 4 bases and J by 6 bases, and 17 bases separated the two germline ends. Germline V gene sequence: CDR1 SGDLS, CDR2 YYNGEE.

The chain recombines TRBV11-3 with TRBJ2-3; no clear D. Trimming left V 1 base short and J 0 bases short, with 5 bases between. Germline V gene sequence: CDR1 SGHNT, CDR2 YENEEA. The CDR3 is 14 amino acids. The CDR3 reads CASSLVASTDTQYF. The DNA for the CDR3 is TGTGCCAGCAGCTTAGTAGCTAGCACAGATACGCAGTATTTT.

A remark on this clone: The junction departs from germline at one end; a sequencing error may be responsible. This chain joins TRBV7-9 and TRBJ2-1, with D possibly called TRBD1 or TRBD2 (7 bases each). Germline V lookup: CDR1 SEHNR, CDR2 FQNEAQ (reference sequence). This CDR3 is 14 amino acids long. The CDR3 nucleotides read TGTGCCAGCAGCCCCTCAGGGGGGGACAAGGAGCAGTTCTTC. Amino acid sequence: CASSPSGGDKEQFF.

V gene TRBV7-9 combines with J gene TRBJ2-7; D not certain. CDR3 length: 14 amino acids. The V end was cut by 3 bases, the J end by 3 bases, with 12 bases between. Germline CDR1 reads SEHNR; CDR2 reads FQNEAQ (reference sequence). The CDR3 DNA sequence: TGTGCCAGCAGCTTGGCCGGGCAGCTCTACGAGCAGTACTTC. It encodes CASSLAGQLYEQYF.

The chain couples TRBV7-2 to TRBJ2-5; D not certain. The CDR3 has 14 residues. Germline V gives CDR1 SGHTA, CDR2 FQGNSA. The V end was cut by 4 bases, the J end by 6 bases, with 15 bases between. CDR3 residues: CASSSTGTWKTQYF. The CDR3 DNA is TGTGCCAGCAGCTCGACTGGTACTTGGAAGACCCAGTACTTC.

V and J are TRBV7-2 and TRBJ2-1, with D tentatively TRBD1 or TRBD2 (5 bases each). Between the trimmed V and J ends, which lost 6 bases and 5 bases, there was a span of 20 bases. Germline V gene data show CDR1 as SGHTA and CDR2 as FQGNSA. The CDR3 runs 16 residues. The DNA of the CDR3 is TGTGCCAGCAGTACAACCCGGGACCCAGGGAACAATGAGCAGTTCTTC. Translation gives CASSTTRDPGNNEQFF.